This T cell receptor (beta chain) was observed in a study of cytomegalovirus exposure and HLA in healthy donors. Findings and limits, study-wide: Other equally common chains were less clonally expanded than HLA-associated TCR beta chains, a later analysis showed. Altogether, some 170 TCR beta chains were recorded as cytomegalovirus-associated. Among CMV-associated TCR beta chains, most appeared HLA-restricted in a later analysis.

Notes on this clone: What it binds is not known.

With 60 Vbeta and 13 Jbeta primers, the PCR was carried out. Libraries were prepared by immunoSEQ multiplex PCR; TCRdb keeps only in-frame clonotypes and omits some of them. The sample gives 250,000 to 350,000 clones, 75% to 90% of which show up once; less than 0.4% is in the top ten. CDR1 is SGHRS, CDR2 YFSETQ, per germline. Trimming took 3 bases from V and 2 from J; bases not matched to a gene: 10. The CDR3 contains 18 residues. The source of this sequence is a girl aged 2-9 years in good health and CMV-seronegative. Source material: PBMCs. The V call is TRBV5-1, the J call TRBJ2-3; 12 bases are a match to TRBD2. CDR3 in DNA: TGCGCCAGCAGCTACGGACTAGCGGGGCATGGTGTCACAGATACGCAGTATTTT. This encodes CASSYGLAGHGVTDTQYF.